These 7 T cell receptor beta chains were sequenced from one sample in a study of beta chain features in type 1 diabetes. General study points: In all four CD4+ subsets, TCRB CDR3 length was significantly, moderately reduced in type 1 diabetes.

These receptors are not linked to any known antigen. What was sequenced were expressed TCRB transcripts, since all of the isolated RNA had been reverse transcribed. Data came from immunoSEQ multiplex PCR; TCRdb stores just in-frame clones and leaves some out. The sample contains 250,000 to 350,000 clones, approximately 15% of which appear only once. The material sequenced was naive CD4+ T cells from blood. Source of these receptors: a man aged 18 to 30 with type 1 diabetes.

This clone was seen more than once but under ten times. This chain connects TRBV28 to TRBJ1-6; D is unclear. The germline gives CDR1 MDHEN, CDR2 SYDVKM. The V end was cut by 4 bases, the J end by 8 bases, with 9 bases between. The CDR3 loop spans 13 amino acids. CDR3 in DNA: TGTGCCAGCAGTTCAGGTGGCCATTCACCCCTCCACTTT. This gives the protein CASSSGGHSPLHF.

The chain is built from TRBV7-9 and TRBJ1-1, with a weak D call TRBD1 (6 bases). CDR3 size: 11 residues. Trimming left V 5 bases short and J 11 bases short, with 12 bases between. In germline, CDR1 is SEHNR, CDR2 FQNEAQ (reference sequence). CDR3 loop: CASSRGARAFF. CDR3 DNA: TGTGCCAGCAGCCGGGGGGCGCGGGCTTTCTTT.

The chain uses TRBV7-2 and TRBJ2-5; TRBD2 might be the D (6 bases). This CDR3 has 13 residues. Germline V gives CDR1 SGHTA, CDR2 FQGNSA. Trimming shortened V by 1 base and J by 4 bases, and 7 bases separated the two germline ends. The CDR3 reads CASSLVGGETQYF. Here the CDR3 DNA reads TGTGCCAGCAGCTTAGTGGGGGGAGAGACCCAGTACTTC.

This clone has more than one count but fewer than ten. CDR3 coding DNA: TGTGCCAGCAGCAAAGTCGGCAGCGGAGGGAACACCGGGGAGCTGTTTTTT. The encoded protein is CASSKVGSGGNTGELFF. The chain links TRBV21-1 to TRBJ2-2; TRBD2, the table's D call, lacks a check against the DNA. TRBV21-1 corresponds to a pseudogene. The CDR3 has 17 residues.

The V gene is TRBV7-2, the J gene TRBJ2-7, with 7 bases that match TRBD1. The trim removed 1 base at V and 1 base at J, leaving 4 bases unmatched. Germline loops: CDR1 SGHTA, CDR2 FQGNSA. This CDR3 has 15 residues. CDR3 nucleotide sequence: TGTGCCAGCAGCTTAGGGACAGGCCCTTCCTACGAGCAGTACTTC. The encoded protein is CASSLGTGPSYEQYF.

Worth noting for this clone: Germline and junction disagree at one end, which may indicate a read error. The chain is built from TRBV23-1 and TRBJ2-7, with D maybe TRBD1 (6 bases). TRBV23-1 is designated an ORF whose function remains uncertain. CDR3 length equals 16 residues. The DNA for the CDR3 is TGCGCCAGCAGTTCCCTGCCTGACAGGAACTATTACGGGCAGTACTTC. Its protein product is CASSSLPDRNYYGQYF.

The V call is TRBV4-2, the J call TRBJ2-2; 7 nucleotides agree with TRBD2. V gave up 1 base and J gave up 6 bases; unmatched junction bases: 2. The CDR3 spans 14 residues. Per germline, CDR1 LGHNA and CDR2 YNFKEQ. CDR3 sequence reads: CASSQGSGSGELFF. The DNA for the CDR3 is TGTGCCAGCAGCCAAGGTAGCGGGTCCGGGGAGCTGTTTTTT.